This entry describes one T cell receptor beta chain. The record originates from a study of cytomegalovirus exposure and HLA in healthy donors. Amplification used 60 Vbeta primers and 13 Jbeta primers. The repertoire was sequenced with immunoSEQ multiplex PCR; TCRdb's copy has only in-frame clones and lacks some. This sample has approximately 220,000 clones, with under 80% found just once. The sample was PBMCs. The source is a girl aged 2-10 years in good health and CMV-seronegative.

The CDR3 reads CASSRPGTGIYGYTF. For the CDR3, the DNA is TGTGCCAGCAGCCGTCCCGGGACAGGGATCTATGGCTACACCTTC. The V and J genes are TRBV6-6 and TRBJ1-2; 9 bases align to TRBD1. This CDR3 is 15 amino acids long. The germline gives CDR1 MNHNY, CDR2 SVGAGI (reference sequence). The ends lost 6 bases at V and 4 bases at J; junction bases unmatched: 9.